The present T cell receptor (beta chain) was sequenced within a study of blood T cell repertoires in COVID-19. About the study: Spain, Italy and the United States supplied samples that represented acute and convalescent COVID-19. Sample material is recorded as cDNA or gDNA derived from T cells, B-cell-depleted T cells, or PBMCs.

This clone was detected only a few times. Profiling relied on immunoSEQ multiplex PCR, and the TCRdb table lists in-frame clones only, not all of them. The sample includes about 170,000 clones, 80% to 90% seen only once; the top ten take about 3.5%. V gave up 7 bases and J gave up 5 bases; unmatched junction bases: 8. Germline loops: CDR1 MNHEY, CDR2 SMNVEV (reference sequence). The CDR3 is 15 residues long. In terms of age and location, participants ranged from roughly 18 to 100 years and lived in about 25 US areas. Membership in each cohort depended on participant-reported clinical history. V is TRBV27 and J is TRBJ1-6; 7 bases line up with TRBD1. This clonotype originated in a woman between 45 and 65 years old in a cohort exposed to, infected with or recovered from COVID-19 (not recorded which). What was sequenced was PBMCs or T cells enriched from blood (not recorded which). CDR3 protein: CASTRQGSNNSPLHF. DNA for the CDR3: TGTGCCAGCACCCGACAGGGATCGAATAATTCACCCCTCCACTTT.